This TCR beta chain was profiled in a study of metastatic and nonmetastatic thyroid tumors. Thyroid surgery was preceded by no treatment in any patient. Per the germline V gene, CDR1 is MDHEN and CDR2 is SYDVKM. The CDR3 has 14 amino acids. V was clipped by 6 bases and J by 10 bases; unmatched bases: 8. As regards this clone: At the DNA level, this CDR3 is encoded by other sequences in the same sample as well.

TCRdb reprocessed the PCR reads using MiXCR. The sample holds some 20,000 clones, under 25% seen once. The chain is built from TRBV28 and TRBJ1-6, with TRBD1 identical over 8 bases. This clonotype originated in a female donor with papillary thyroid cancer or a benign thyroid nodule (not recorded which). Some clones in this sample may be carry-over from other donors' samples. The material sequenced was adjacent normal tissue. The CDR3 spells CASRTGEGRSPLHF. Written as DNA, the CDR3 is TGTGCCAGCAGGACAGGGGAGGGTCGCTCACCCCTCCACTTT.